Here is one T cell receptor beta chain with its context. Its target is unknown. The data originate from a study of cytomegalovirus exposure and HLA in healthy donors. Study overall: Earlier, 100 million to 130 million unique TCR beta sequences were recovered from about 200 million T cells by an analysis. Points from the study as a whole: Highly shared variants forming one cluster were likely a sequencing artifact. Rarity held for most TCR sequences, but there were some public TCRs that occurred in many donors.

Germline V gene sequence: CDR1 MNHEY, CDR2 SMNVEV (reference sequence). The CDR3 covers 19 residues. V dropped 9 bases and J dropped 4; count of bases not matched to a gene: 23. Use of 60 Vbeta and 13 Jbeta primers characterized the PCR. Method: immunoSEQ multiplex PCR; TCRdb's copy keeps in-frame clones and lacks some. The sample shows 150,000 to 200,000 clones, about 75% of them seen only once. The TCR sequence derives from a woman aged 40 to 50 in good health and CMV-seropositive. Sequencing was performed on PBMCs. The chain has TRBV27 and TRBJ2-1; 8 positions agree with TRBD2. CDR3 bases: TGTGCCAGTACCTTCGGGGGGCGAGGGCTAGCGGGCTTTTACAATGAGCAGTTCTTC. Translated, it gives CASTFGGRGLAGFYNEQFF.